A single sample is the source of the 8 T cell receptor beta chains below, sequenced in a study of blood T cell repertoires in COVID-19. Clones were read by immunoSEQ multiplex PCR, and TCRdb kept only the in-frame ones, dropping some. Of around 160,000 clones in the sample, 84% were seen once. The specimen was PBMCs or T cells enriched from blood (not recorded which). The receptor set was obtained from a woman in her forties or fifties who had been exposed to COVID-19.

The chain employs TRBV19 and TRBJ1-1; 11 bases are a match to TRBD1. Losses at the gene ends were 10 bases for V and 5 bases for J; bases not matched to a gene: 6. Germline-derived CDR1 and CDR2 are LNHDA and SQIVND (reference sequence). This CDR3 region has 13 residues. CDR3 sequence (DNA): TGTGCCATTCGGGACAGGGGGACAACTGAAGCTTTCTTT. It specifies CAIRDRGTTEAFF. The entire variable domain, with the rest obtained from reference TRBV19 and TRBJ1-1, is as follows: DGGITQSPKYLFRKEGQNVTLSCEQNLNHDAMYWYRQDPGQGLRLIYYSQIVNDFQKGDIAEGYSVSREKKESFPLTVTSAQKNPTAFYLCAIRDRGTTEAFFGQGTRLTVV.

The V and J genes are TRBV12-3 or TRBV12-4 and TRBJ1-5, with 9 nucleotides matching TRBD1. The junction had 6 bases not matched to a gene; V was cut back by 11 bases and J by 7 bases. The CDR3 length is 12 residues. The CDR3 loop reads CAAGTGNQPQHF. The DNA for the CDR3 is TGTGCCGCCGGGACAGGGAACCAGCCCCAGCATTTT.

This chain joins TRBV6-5 and TRBJ2-5, with 12 bases that match TRBD2. The junction had 4 bases not matched to a gene; V was cut back by 0 bases and J by 5 bases. This CDR3 has 16 amino acids. Germline CDR1 MNHEY, CDR2 SVGAGI. This chain's CDR3 is CASSYSRLAGVETQYF. DNA for the CDR3: TGTGCCAGCAGTTACTCGAGACTAGCGGGGGTGGAGACCCAGTACTTC.

This chain joins TRBV25-1 and TRBJ1-2, with 7 bases that match TRBD1. The V and J ends lost 5 bases and 4 bases, in that order; junction bases with no gene match: 1. Per the germline V gene, CDR1 is MGHDK and CDR2 is SYGVNS. CDR3 length equals 12 residues. The CDR3 DNA reads as TGTGCCAGCAGTTGGGACAGCTATGGCTACACCTTC. It encodes CASSWDSYGYTF.

This chain uses TRBV13 with TRBJ2-2; D is perhaps TRBD1 (5 bases). Germline CDR1 PRHDT, CDR2 FYEKMQ (reference sequence). Trimming left V 7 bases short and J 5 bases short, with 14 bases between. CDR3 size: 14 residues. The CDR3 spells CASNRGRATGELFF. The CDR3 DNA reads as TGTGCCAGCAACCGTGGCAGGGCGACCGGGGAGCTGTTTTTT. The full variable domain, with the rest looked up from reference TRBV13 and TRBJ2-2, is AAGVIQSPRHLIKEKRETATLKCYPIPRHDTVYWYQQGPGQDPQFLISFYEKMQSDKGSIPDRFSAQQFSDYHSELNMSSLELGDSALYFCASNRGRATGELFFGEGSRLTVL.

The genes are TRBV6-6 and TRBJ2-2; 8 bases map to TRBD1. CDR3 length equals 14 residues. With 7 bases clipped from V and 4 bases from J, the junction kept 5 bases outside the gene matches. Germline-derived CDR1 and CDR2 are MNHNY and SVGAGI (reference sequence). The CDR3 sequence: CASIGQGVTGELFF. The CDR3 DNA is TGTGCCAGCATCGGACAGGGAGTCACCGGGGAGCTGTTTTTT.

The chain recombines TRBV10-2 with TRBJ1-5; tentatively, D is TRBD1 (5 bases). Germline V lookup: CDR1 WSHSY, CDR2 SAAADI. This CDR3 comprises 14 residues. V was clipped by 0 bases and J by 7 bases, with 10 bases between them. The CDR3 DNA reads as TGCGCCAGCAGTGAGTCAGGGGCTGGGCAGCCCCAGCATTTT. Protein product: CASSESGAGQPQHF.

This clone was found once. This chain joins TRBV10-2 and TRBJ2-5; 7 bases map to TRBD2. V trimming: 6 bases; J trimming: 1 base; junction bases outside the gene matches: 5. Germline assignment: CDR1 WSHSY and CDR2 SAAADI. The CDR3 consists of 14 residues. The chain's CDR3 is CASSPTGGQETQYF. The CDR3 region has the DNA TGCGCCAGCAGCCCAACGGGGGGCCAAGAGACCCAGTACTTC.